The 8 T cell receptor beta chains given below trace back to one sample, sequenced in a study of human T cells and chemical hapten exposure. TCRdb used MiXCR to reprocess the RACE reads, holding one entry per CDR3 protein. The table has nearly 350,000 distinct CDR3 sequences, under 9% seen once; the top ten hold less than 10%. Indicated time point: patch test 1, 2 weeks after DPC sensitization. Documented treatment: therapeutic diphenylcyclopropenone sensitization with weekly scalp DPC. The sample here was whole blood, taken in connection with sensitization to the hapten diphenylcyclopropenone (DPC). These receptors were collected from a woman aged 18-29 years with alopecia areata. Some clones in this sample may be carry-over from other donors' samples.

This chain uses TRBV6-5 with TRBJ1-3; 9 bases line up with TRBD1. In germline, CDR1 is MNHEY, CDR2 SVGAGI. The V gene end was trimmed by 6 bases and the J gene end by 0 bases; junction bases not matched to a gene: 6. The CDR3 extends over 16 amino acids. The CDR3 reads CASRRGQGYSGNTIYF. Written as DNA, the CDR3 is TGTGCCAGCAGGAGGGGACAGGGATACTCTGGAAACACCATATATTTT.

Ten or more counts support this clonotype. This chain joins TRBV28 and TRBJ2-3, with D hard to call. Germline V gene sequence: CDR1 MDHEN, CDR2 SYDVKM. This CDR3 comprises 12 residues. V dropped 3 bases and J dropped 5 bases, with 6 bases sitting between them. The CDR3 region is CASSLVRDTQYF. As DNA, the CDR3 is TGTGCCAGCAGTTTGGTCAGAGATACGCAGTATTTT.

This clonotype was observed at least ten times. The CDR3 spells CASSRSPAAMRGGSYEQYF. The CDR3 bases are TGTGCCAGCTCACGATCACCCGCGGCTATGCGGGGGGGCTCCTACGAGCAGTACTTC. The chain carries TRBV18 and TRBJ2-7; 9 nucleotides align to TRBD2. The ends lost 4 bases at V and 0 bases at J; junction bases unmatched: 16. The CDR3 has 19 amino acids. Germline V gives CDR1 KGHSH, CDR2 LQKENI.

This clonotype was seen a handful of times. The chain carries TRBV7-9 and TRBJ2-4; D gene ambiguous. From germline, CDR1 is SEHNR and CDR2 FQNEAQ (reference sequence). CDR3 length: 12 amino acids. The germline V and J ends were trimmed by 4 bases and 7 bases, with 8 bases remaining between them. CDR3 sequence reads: CASSYETNIQYF. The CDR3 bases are TGTGCCAGCAGCTATGAGACGAACATTCAGTACTTC.

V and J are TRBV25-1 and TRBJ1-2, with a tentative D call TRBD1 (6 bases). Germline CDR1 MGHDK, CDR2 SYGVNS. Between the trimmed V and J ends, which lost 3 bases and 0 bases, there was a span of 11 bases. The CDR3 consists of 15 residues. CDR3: CASSDDTGPNYGYTF. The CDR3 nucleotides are TGTGCCAGCAGTGATGATACAGGGCCTAACTATGGCTACACCTTC.

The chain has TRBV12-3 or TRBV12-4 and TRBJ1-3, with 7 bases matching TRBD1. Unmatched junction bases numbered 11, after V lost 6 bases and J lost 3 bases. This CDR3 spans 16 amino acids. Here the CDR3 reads CASSLTTGTRGNTIYF. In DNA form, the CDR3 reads TGTGCCAGCAGCCTCACGACAGGGACTCGTGGAAACACCATATATTTT.

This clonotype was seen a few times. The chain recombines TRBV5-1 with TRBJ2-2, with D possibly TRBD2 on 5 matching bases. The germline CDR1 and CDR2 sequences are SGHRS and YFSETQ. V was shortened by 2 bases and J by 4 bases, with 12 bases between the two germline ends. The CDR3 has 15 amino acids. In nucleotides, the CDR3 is TGCGCCAGCAGCTTATCGGGGTCGGGCACCGGGGAGCTGTTTTTT. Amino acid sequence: CASSLSGSGTGELFF.

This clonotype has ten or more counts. CDR3 DNA sequence: TGTGCCAGCAGCCTATCTAGCGGATACCGCCAAGAGACCCAGTACTTC. Translating it yields CASSLSSGYRQETQYF. The V and J genes are TRBV7-2 and TRBJ2-5; 7 nucleotides match TRBD2. CDR1 SGHTA and CDR2 FQGNSA come from the germline V gene. The CDR3 runs 16 residues. V was pared by 5 bases and J by 1 base, with 10 bases of the junction left unmatched.